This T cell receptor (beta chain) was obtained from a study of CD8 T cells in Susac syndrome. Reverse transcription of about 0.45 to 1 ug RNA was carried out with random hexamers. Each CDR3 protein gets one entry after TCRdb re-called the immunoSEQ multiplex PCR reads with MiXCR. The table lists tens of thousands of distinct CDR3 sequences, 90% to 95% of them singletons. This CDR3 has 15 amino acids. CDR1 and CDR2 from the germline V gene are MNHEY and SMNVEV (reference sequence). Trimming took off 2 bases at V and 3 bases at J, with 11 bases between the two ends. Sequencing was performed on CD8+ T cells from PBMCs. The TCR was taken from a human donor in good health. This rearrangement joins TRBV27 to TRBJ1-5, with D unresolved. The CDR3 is CASSLSQQTNQPQHF. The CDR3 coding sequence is TGTGCCAGCAGTTTAAGTCAGCAAACCAATCAGCCCCAGCATTTT.